This TCR beta chain was documented in a study of blood T cell repertoires in COVID-19. From germline, CDR1 is WNHNN and CDR2 SYGVQD (reference sequence). This CDR3 is 13 amino acids long. Trimming took 5 bases from V and 4 from J, leaving 11 bases between them. Using immunoSEQ multiplex PCR, the repertoire was profiled, and TCRdb retains in-frame clones only, with some absent. The sample lists roughly 190,000 clones, just under 90% seen once, with about 4% in the top ten. This clone was counted a few times. The sample consisted of peripheral blood. This receptor was obtained from a young man with active or convalescent COVID-19. V usage is TRBV10-1 and J usage is TRBJ1-2; possible D gene TRBD1, 6 bases. DNA of the CDR3: TGCGCCAGCAGTCTACAGGGAACCTATGGCTACACCTTC. It specifies CASSLQGTYGYTF.